Presented here are 31 T cell receptor beta chains from one specimen sequenced in a study of cytomegalovirus exposure and HLA in healthy donors. PCR employed 60 Vbeta and 13 Jbeta primers. Libraries were prepared by immunoSEQ multiplex PCR; TCRdb keeps only in-frame clonotypes and omits some of them. The sample holds fewer than 200,000 clones, around 75% seen once. Sequencing was done on a sample of PBMCs. These receptors all come from a woman younger than 45 in good health and CMV-seronegative.

This rearrangement joins TRBV5-1 to TRBJ2-5; TRBD2 matches 14 bases. The CDR3 totals 18 residues. Germline CDR1 and CDR2: SGHRS and YFSETQ. Losses at the gene ends were 2 bases for V and 2 bases for J; bases not matched to a gene: 8. The CDR3 reads CASSLRLAGGPTQETQYF. Here the CDR3 DNA reads TGCGCCAGCAGCTTAAGACTAGCGGGGGGGCCGACACAAGAGACCCAGTACTTC.

The rearrangement links TRBV7-2 to TRBJ2-7; D unclear. The V and J ends lost 4 bases and 2 bases respectively, with 9 bases between them. CDR1 is SGHTA, CDR2 FQGNSA, per germline. The CDR3 totals 13 residues. Here the CDR3 reads CASSSLRTYEQYF. CDR3 DNA: TGTGCCAGCAGCTCTCTGAGGACCTACGAGCAGTACTTC.

The J gene is TRBJ2-1, the V gene TRBV30, with 12 bases fitting TRBD2. V was pared by 4 bases and J by 5 bases, with 6 bases of the junction left unmatched. The CDR3 sequence is 15 residues long. Germline loops: CDR1 GTSNPN, CDR2 SVGIG (reference sequence). DNA for the CDR3: TGTGCCTGGACTAGCGGGAGGGCCCTAAACAATGAGCAGTTCTTC. This gives the protein CAWTSGRALNNEQFF. Together with reference TRBV30 and TRBJ2-1, the CDR3 gives the full variable domain: SQTIHQWPATLVQPVGSPLSLECTVEGTSNPNLYWYRQAAGRGLQLLFYSVGIGQISSEVPQNLSASRPQDRQFILSSKKLLLSDSGFYLCAWTSGRALNNEQFFGPGTRLTVL.

This clone was seen more than once but under ten times. V usage is TRBV6-5 and J usage is TRBJ2-2, with 9 bases matching TRBD1. Trimming took 0 bases from V and 6 from J; bases not matched to a gene: 5. The CDR3 covers 16 residues. Germline values: CDR1 MNHEY, CDR2 SVGAGI. CDR3 region: CASSYSYRGPPGELFF. CDR3 nucleotides: TGTGCCAGCAGTTACTCTTACAGGGGGCCCCCCGGGGAGCTGTTTTTT.

About this clone itself: Other DNA sequences in the sample encode the same CDR3. The J gene is TRBJ1-1, the V gene TRBV5-1; 7 bases agree with TRBD1. CDR3 length: 14 amino acids. V lost 4 bases and J lost 1; bases outside the gene matches: 4. Germline assignment: CDR1 SGHRS and CDR2 YFSETQ. CDR3 bases: TGCGCCAGCAGCCTGCGGACAGGGAACACTGAAGCTTTCTTT. Translating it yields CASSLRTGNTEAFF. The full variable domain, completed using reference TRBV5-1 and TRBJ1-1, is KAGVTQTPRYLIKTRGQQVTLSCSPISGHRSVSWYQQTPGQGLQFLFEYFSETQRNKGNFPGRFSGRQFSNSRSEMNVSTLELGDSALYLCASSLRTGNTEAFFGQGTRLTVV.

The chain combines TRBV5-1 with TRBJ1-2, with 10 bases identical to TRBD1. The CDR3 runs 14 residues. V shed 4 bases, J shed 5 bases, and the junction held 5 bases outside the gene matches. Germline V gives CDR1 SGHRS, CDR2 YFSETQ. The CDR3 DNA is TGCGCCAGCAGCCCCCGGGGACAGGGGTATGGCTACACCTTC. This sequence encodes CASSPRGQGYGYTF.

This clone was detected once. The chain employs TRBV2 and TRBJ2-2; 10 nucleotides line up with TRBD2. Germline CDR1 SNHLY, CDR2 FYNNEI. V shed 4 bases and J 6 bases; nucleotides not matched to a gene: 5. This CDR3 region has 15 residues. The CDR3 bases are TGTGCCAGCAGTGTGAGCGGGAGGGCCCCCGGGGAGCTGTTTTTT. Translated: CASSVSGRAPGELFF.

The chain has TRBV14 and TRBJ2-7; D remains ambiguous. V was pared by 5 bases and J by 4 bases, with 15 bases between. This CDR3 has 14 residues. Germline assignment: CDR1 SGHDN and CDR2 FVKESK. CDR3 in DNA: TGTGCCAGCAGCACACCCCGTGAGAGGTACGAGCAGTACTTC. This sequence encodes CASSTPRERYEQYF.

V usage is TRBV7-2 and J usage is TRBJ2-7, with D possibly being TRBD2 (5 bases). Germline CDR1 SGHTA, CDR2 FQGNSA. This CDR3 contains 14 residues. Deletions cut 1 base from V and 1 base from J, with 8 bases between. The CDR3 spells CASSLDGVSYEQYF. CDR3 DNA: TGTGCCAGCAGCTTAGACGGGGTATCCTACGAGCAGTACTTC. Complete variable domain (other parts from reference TRBV7-2 and TRBJ2-7): GAGVSQSPSNKVTEKGKDVELRCDPISGHTALYWYRQSLGQGLEFLIYFQGNSAPDKSGLPSDRFSAERTGGSVSTLTIQRTQQEDSAVYLCASSLDGVSYEQYFGPGTRLTVT.

The rearrangement links TRBV7-6 to TRBJ1-2; D is uncertain. The CDR3 contains 13 residues. CDR1 and CDR2 from the germline V gene are SGHVS and FNYEAQ. V lost 1 base and J lost 8, with 11 bases in between. Here the CDR3 reads CASSLEAVQGYTF. CDR3 DNA sequence: TGTGCCAGCAGCTTAGAGGCGGTTCAGGGCTACACCTTC.

V gene TRBV7-2 combines with J gene TRBJ2-7; D not resolved. The CDR3 is made up of 12 amino acids. From germline, CDR1 is SGHTA and CDR2 FQGNSA. V was trimmed by 5 bases and J by 4 bases, leaving 9 bases between them. CDR3: CASSLMRYEQYF. The CDR3 bases are TGTGCCAGCAGCCTCATGAGGTACGAGCAGTACTTC.

The chain combines TRBV21-1 with TRBJ1-2. TRBV21-1 is reported as a pseudogene. The CDR3 length is 16 residues. CDR3 nucleotide sequence: TGTGCCAGCAGCAAATGTCCAGGGATGCGGGGCTATGGCTACACCTTC. Its translation is CASSKCPGMRGYGYTF.

The J gene is TRBJ2-5, the V gene TRBV7-9; 9 nucleotides line up with TRBD1. V gave up 5 bases and J gave up 2 bases; unmatched junction bases: 18. Germline CDR1 reads SEHNR; CDR2 reads FQNEAQ (reference sequence). The CDR3 runs to 19 residues. CDR3 bases: TGTGCCAGCAGCCCATACTACTCTACCGCGGGACAGGGTCAAGAGACCCAGTACTTC. Protein sequence: CASSPYYSTAGQGQETQYF.

V is TRBV27 and J is TRBJ2-1; 9 positions match TRBD2. This CDR3 has 15 amino acids. Trimming removed 7 bases from V and 5 bases from J; junction bases left unmatched: 9. CDR1 MNHEY and CDR2 SMNVEV come from the germline V gene (reference sequence). In DNA form, the CDR3 reads TGTGCCAGCATTGGAGGCGGGAGGGGGAACAATGAGCAGTTCTTC. It encodes CASIGGGRGNNEQFF.

This clone was seen a few times. The gene calls are TRBV5-6 and TRBJ1-1, with a tentative D call TRBD1 (6 bases). The CDR3 is 16 amino acids. Trimming removed 0 bases from V and 0 bases from J, with 12 bases in between. CDR1 is SGHDT and CDR2 is YYEEEE in the germline V gene. CDR3 region: CASSLVGGIVNTEAFF. CDR3 in DNA: TGTGCCAGCAGCTTGGTAGGGGGAATCGTGAACACTGAAGCTTTCTTT.

This sequence joins TRBV18 and TRBJ1-1; TRBD1 matches at 9 bases. Looked up from germline, CDR1 is KGHSH and CDR2 is LQKENI. The CDR3 length is 14 residues. Unmatched junction bases numbered 3, after V lost 4 bases and J lost 3 bases. CDR3 nucleotide sequence: TGTGCCAGCTCACAGGGACAGGGATACACTGAAGCTTTCTTT. Translated: CASSQGQGYTEAFF.

This chain uses TRBV5-6 with TRBJ1-1; 9 bases are shared with TRBD1. V lost 2 bases and J lost 2; bases outside the gene matches: 13. Germline values: CDR1 SGHDT, CDR2 YYEEEE. CDR3 length equals 18 residues. The DNA of the CDR3 is TGTGCCAGCAGCTTTCACCTCCACCGACAGGGGGGAAACACTGAAGCTTTCTTT. Translation gives CASSFHLHRQGGNTEAFF.

This clone came up a few times. The chain carries TRBV11-2 and TRBJ2-1; 10 bases fit TRBD2. The germline gives CDR1 SGHAT, CDR2 FQNNGV. Losses at the gene ends were 2 bases for V and 7 bases for J; bases not matched to a gene: 8. CDR3 length equals 16 residues. The CDR3 DNA is TGTGCCAGCAGCTTACTAGCGGGGGCCCCCCGAAATGAGCAGTTCTTC. This sequence encodes CASSLLAGAPRNEQFF.

V usage is TRBV7-2 and J usage is TRBJ2-5; 13 bases line up with TRBD2. J lost 5 bases, V lost 2 bases, and 8 bases had no gene match. The CDR3 extends over 17 amino acids. Looked up from germline, CDR1 is SGHTA and CDR2 is FQGNSA. The CDR3 protein is CASSLSLAGGPRETQYF. The DNA of the CDR3 is TGTGCCAGCAGCTTATCACTAGCGGGAGGGCCGAGGGAGACCCAGTACTTC.

The chain is built from TRBV18 and TRBJ2-5; TRBD1 matches 7 bases. In germline, CDR1 is KGHSH, CDR2 LQKENI. This CDR3 is built from 14 residues. The V and J ends lost 5 bases and 3 bases, in that order; junction bases with no gene match: 6. This CDR3 reads CASSRTGTEETQYF. CDR3 bases: TGTGCCAGCTCAAGGACCGGGACAGAAGAGACCCAGTACTTC.

This sequence joins TRBV7-3 and TRBJ2-5; D might be TRBD1 (5 bases). This CDR3 spans 15 amino acids. Trimming took 1 base from V and 1 from J, leaving 10 bases between them. CDR1 and CDR2 (germline): SGHTA, FQGTGA. CDR3 DNA sequence: TGTGCCAGCAGCTTAAGCAGGGTTGGCCAAGAGACCCAGTACTTC. This codes for CASSLSRVGQETQYF.

The chain uses TRBV27 and TRBJ2-7, with D perhaps matching TRBD1 (7 bases). This CDR3 is built from 16 residues. Germline assignment: CDR1 MNHEY and CDR2 SMNVEV (reference sequence). The V and J ends lost 2 bases and 3 bases respectively, with 17 bases between them. The CDR3 nucleotides are TGTGCCAGCAGTTTAGTCAGGGGGAGGAAGATCTACGAGCAGTACTTC. It yields the protein CASSLVRGRKIYEQYF.

This clone has just a few counts. The CDR3 bases are TGTGCCAGCAGCCTCGTAGTAAGGGGCTACGAGCAGTACTTC. Translated: CASSLVVRGYEQYF. The V gene is TRBV7-2, the J gene TRBJ2-7, with D maybe TRBD1 (5 bases). In germline, CDR1 is SGHTA, CDR2 FQGNSA. The CDR3 is 14 residues long. Trimming removed 5 bases from V and 3 bases from J, with 14 bases in between.

The chain combines TRBV30 with TRBJ1-1; 7 bases are shared with TRBD1. Germline values: CDR1 GTSNPN, CDR2 SVGIG (reference sequence). The J segment lost 1 base and the V segment lost 5 bases, leaving 4 bases of the junction unmatched. The length of the CDR3 is 13 residues. The CDR3 DNA reads TGTGCCTGGGCCCGGGACAGGAACACTGAAGCTTTCTTT. Translating gives CAWARDRNTEAFF.

The chain has TRBV19 and TRBJ2-7; 14 bases are shared with TRBD2. CDR3 length equals 15 residues. Trimming cost V 6 bases and J 5 bases; bases outside gene matches: 6. Germline V CDR1 and CDR2: LNHDA, SQIVND (reference sequence). CDR3 coding DNA: TGTGCCAGTAGCACCGGACTAGCGGGAGGTAACGAGCAGTACTTC. This gives the protein CASSTGLAGGNEQYF.

This chain links TRBV25-1 with TRBJ2-7; TRBD2 matches at 7 bases. The V gene end was trimmed by 1 base and the J gene end by 0 bases; junction bases not matched to a gene: 3. Per the germline V gene, CDR1 is MGHDK and CDR2 is SYGVNS. The CDR3 is made up of 15 amino acids. CDR3 residues: CASSELGGSSYEQYF. CDR3 nucleotides: TGTGCCAGCAGTGAATTAGGCGGGAGCTCCTACGAGCAGTACTTC.

V gene TRBV7-9 combines with J gene TRBJ2-1; possibly TRBD2 for D (7 bases). CDR3 length: 16 amino acids. CDR1 SEHNR and CDR2 FQNEAQ come from the germline V gene (reference sequence). V lost 6 bases and J 7 bases, leaving 22 bases between the germline ends. As DNA, the CDR3 is TGTGCCAGCAGACAAGGGGGGGCCGGAGTAGAGAATGAGCAGTTCTTC. The encoded protein is CASRQGGAGVENEQFF.

This clone was observed a few times. This chain uses TRBV13 with TRBJ2-3; possible D gene TRBD1, 6 bases. Germline V gene sequence: CDR1 PRHDT, CDR2 FYEKMQ (reference sequence). This CDR3 contains 14 residues. V shed 7 bases and J shed 2 bases, with 13 bases lying between them. CDR3 sequence (DNA): TGTGCCAGCAATAGCAGGGGTAACACAGATACGCAGTATTTT. Translation gives CASNSRGNTDTQYF.

The chain couples TRBV5-6 to TRBJ1-1; TRBD1 is a possible D gene (6 bases). V was cut by 4 bases and J by 2 bases, with 18 bases left in between. This CDR3 spans 16 amino acids. Per the germline V gene, CDR1 is SGHDT and CDR2 is YYEEEE. The DNA for the CDR3 is TGTGCCAGCAGCCATTCGCCGACAGGATTAAACACTGAAGCTTTCTTT. It translates to CASSHSPTGLNTEAFF.

The gene calls are TRBV7-9 and TRBJ2-3; tentative D call: TRBD2 (6 bases). The CDR3 extends over 13 amino acids. Trimming removed 7 bases at V and 4 bases at J, with 12 bases between. Per the germline V gene, CDR1 is SEHNR and CDR2 is FQNEAQ (reference sequence). The CDR3 DNA is TGTGCCAGCAAGGGGCGGGGAGCAGATACGCAGTATTTT. Protein sequence: CASKGRGADTQYF.

The chain combines TRBV7-9 with TRBJ1-4, with TRBD1 identical over 8 bases. This CDR3 has 14 residues. The ends lost 4 bases at V and 7 bases at J; junction bases unmatched: 5. The germline V gene encodes CDR1 SEHNR and CDR2 FQNEAQ (reference sequence). For the CDR3, the DNA is TGTGCCAGCAGCTCAGGGGGCGAGGGTGAAAAACTGTTTTTT. This encodes CASSSGGEGEKLFF. The variable domain in full, completed from reference TRBV7-9 and TRBJ1-4, reads DTGVSQNPRHKITKRGQNVTFRCDPISEHNRLYWYRQTLGQGPEFLTYFQNEAQLEKSRLLSDRFSAERPKGSFSTLEIQRTEQGDSAMYLCASSSGGEGEKLFFGSGTQLSVL.